This T cell receptor beta chain was identified during a study of blood T cell repertoires in COVID-19. Study as a whole: Sites across the United States, Italy and Spain contributed samples from acute and convalescent COVID-19. T cells, B-cell-depleted T cells, or PBMCs provided the cDNA or gDNA that served as material.

The Seattle site enrolled patients during active infection and followed them longitudinally. Study processing details: Using reference gene primer amplification, nucleated cell counts were estimated. Sequenced by immunoSEQ multiplex PCR; TCRdb stores in-frame clones only, minus some. V, J and clone size were drawn from that table, and D and trimming were deduced from the DNA. The sample holds some 370,000 clones, over 75% seen once. The V gene lost 3 bases and the J gene lost 1 base, with 6 bases spanning the gap. CDR1 is KGHSH, CDR2 LQKENI, per germline. The CDR3 extends over 14 amino acids. The specimen was peripheral blood. This TCR was recovered from a woman between 25 and 40 years old with COVID-19, enrolled during active disease. V and J are TRBV18 and TRBJ2-2; D not resolved. CDR3 DNA: TGTGCCAGCTCACCGGCAGGGAACACCGGGGAGCTGTTTTTT. Its protein is CASSPAGNTGELFF.